What follows describes a single TCR beta chain. If patients had autoimmune disease history or systemic immunosuppression, they were excluded. Blood specimens came from baseline, cycle 4 day 1, and cycle 7 day 1. Sequenced by immunoSEQ multiplex PCR; TCRdb stores in-frame clones only, minus some. The table includes approximately 68,000 clones, roughly 86% detected once. The V end was cut by 4 bases, the J end by 6 bases, with 7 bases between. The germline V gene has CDR1 SGHTA and CDR2 FQGNSA. The CDR3 extends over 11 amino acids. These data belong to a study of OX40 agonist ivuxolimab in advanced cancers. Background on the study: The study treated patients with ivuxolimab, an agonistic anti-OX40 (CD134) antibody.

The receptor was derived from an adult with an advanced solid tumor such as melanoma, head and neck, liver or kidney cancer. This chain uses TRBV7-2 with TRBJ2-7; D not certain. The sample here was CD4+ or CD8+ T cells sorted from blood, taken in a trial of the OX40 agonist ivuxolimab. CDR3 nucleotide sequence: TGTGCCAGCAGCTCGTTTTCCGAGCAGTACTTC. This gives the protein CASSSFSEQYF.